The clone carrying this T cell receptor (beta chain) was recorded many times. The antigen is unknown. The data stem from a study of glioma-infiltrating T cells. Study-level background: Samples included WHO grade II oligodendrogliomas or astrocytomas and initial-diagnosis grade IV glioblastomas.

Germline values: CDR1 DFQATT, CDR2 SNEGSKA (reference sequence). The length of the CDR3 is 13 residues. Deletions cut 3 bases from V and 2 bases from J, with 10 bases between. Study-wide findings and caveats: Gliomas, especially low-grade, showed above-expected tissue-blood divergence; non-neoplastic patients showed below.

TCR alpha and beta CDR3 regions were amplified from RNA using iRepertoire nested multiplex PCR. MiXCR was run by TCRdb on the multiplex PCR reads, yielding one entry per CDR3 protein. This table holds around 350,000 distinct CDR3 sequences, more than 35% found once. Sequencing was performed on glioma tissue, nonneoplastic brain tissue, or PBMCs (not recorded which). The chain has TRBV20-1 and TRBJ2-5; D possibly corresponds to TRBD2 (5 bases). The TCR sequence derives from a human donor with low-grade glioma or glioblastoma, undergoing nonglioma brain surgery, or in good health (not recorded which). In DNA, the CDR3 is TGCAGTGCTAGGGGAGAGGATCAAGAGACCCAGTACTTC. The encoded protein is CSARGEDQETQYF.